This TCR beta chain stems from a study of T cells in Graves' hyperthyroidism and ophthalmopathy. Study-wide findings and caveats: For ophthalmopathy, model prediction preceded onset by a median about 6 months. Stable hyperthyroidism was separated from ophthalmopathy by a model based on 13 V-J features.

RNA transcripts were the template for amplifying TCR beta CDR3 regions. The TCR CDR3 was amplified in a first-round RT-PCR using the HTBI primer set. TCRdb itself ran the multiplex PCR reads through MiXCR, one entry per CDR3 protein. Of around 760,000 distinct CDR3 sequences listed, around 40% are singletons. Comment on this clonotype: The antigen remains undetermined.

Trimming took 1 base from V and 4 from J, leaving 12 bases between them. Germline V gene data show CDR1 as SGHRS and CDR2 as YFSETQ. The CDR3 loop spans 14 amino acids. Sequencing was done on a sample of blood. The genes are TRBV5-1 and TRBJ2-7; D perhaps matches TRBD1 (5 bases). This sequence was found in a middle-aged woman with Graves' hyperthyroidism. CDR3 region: CASSLSPGNYEQYF. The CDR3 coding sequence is TGCGCCAGCAGCTTGTCCCCAGGGAATTACGAGCAGTACTTC. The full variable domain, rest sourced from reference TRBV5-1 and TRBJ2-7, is KAGVTQTPRYLIKTRGQQVTLSCSPISGHRSVSWYQQTPGQGLQFLFEYFSETQRNKGNFPGRFSGRQFSNSRSEMNVSTLELGDSALYLCASSLSPGNYEQYFGPGTRLTVT.